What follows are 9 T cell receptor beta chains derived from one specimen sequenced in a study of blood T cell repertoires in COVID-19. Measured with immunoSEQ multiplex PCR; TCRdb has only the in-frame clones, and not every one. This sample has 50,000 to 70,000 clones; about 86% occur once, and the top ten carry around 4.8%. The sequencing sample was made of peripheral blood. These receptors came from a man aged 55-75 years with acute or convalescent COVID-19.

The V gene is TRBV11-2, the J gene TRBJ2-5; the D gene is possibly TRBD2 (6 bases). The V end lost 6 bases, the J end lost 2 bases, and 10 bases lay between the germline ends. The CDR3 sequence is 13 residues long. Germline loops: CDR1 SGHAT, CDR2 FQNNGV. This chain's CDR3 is CASSRRGQETQYF. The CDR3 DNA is TGTGCCAGCAGTCGACGGGGGCAAGAGACCCAGTACTTC.

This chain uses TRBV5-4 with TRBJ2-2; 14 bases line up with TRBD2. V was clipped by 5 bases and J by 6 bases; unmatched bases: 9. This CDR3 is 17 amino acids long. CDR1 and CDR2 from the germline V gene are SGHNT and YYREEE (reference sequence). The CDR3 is CASRAGTSGSLAGELFF. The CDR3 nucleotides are TGTGCCAGCAGGGCCGGGACTAGCGGGAGCTTGGCCGGGGAGCTGTTTTTT. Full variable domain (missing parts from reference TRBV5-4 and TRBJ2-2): ETGVTQSPTHLIKTRGQQVTLRCSSQSGHNTVSWYQQALGQGPQFIFQYYREEENGRGNFPPRFSGLQFPNYSSELNVNALELDDSALYLCASRAGTSGSLAGELFFGEGSRLTVL.

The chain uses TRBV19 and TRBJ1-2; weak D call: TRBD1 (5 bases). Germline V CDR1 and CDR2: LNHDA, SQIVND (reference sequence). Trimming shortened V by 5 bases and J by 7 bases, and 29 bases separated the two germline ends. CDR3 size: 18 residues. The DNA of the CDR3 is TGTGCCAGTAGTCCCGCTGGGGCCTCCGGAAGAATAAGGGGTGGCTACACCTTC. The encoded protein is CASSPAGASGRIRGGYTF.

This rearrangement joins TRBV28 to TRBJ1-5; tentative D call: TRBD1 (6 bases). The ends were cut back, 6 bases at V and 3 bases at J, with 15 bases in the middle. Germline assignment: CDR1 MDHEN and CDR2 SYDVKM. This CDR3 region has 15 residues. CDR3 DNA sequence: TGTGCCAGCAGCTACCGGGACACCTCCAATCAGCCCCAGCATTTT. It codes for CASSYRDTSNQPQHF.

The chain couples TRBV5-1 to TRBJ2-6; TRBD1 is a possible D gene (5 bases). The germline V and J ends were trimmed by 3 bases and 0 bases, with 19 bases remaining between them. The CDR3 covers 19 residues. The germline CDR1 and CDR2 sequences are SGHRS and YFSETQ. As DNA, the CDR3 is TGCGCCAGCAGCTCGTTTGGTGGGGCTGGCCGCTCTGGGGCCAACGTCCTGACTTTC. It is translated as CASSSFGGAGRSGANVLTF.

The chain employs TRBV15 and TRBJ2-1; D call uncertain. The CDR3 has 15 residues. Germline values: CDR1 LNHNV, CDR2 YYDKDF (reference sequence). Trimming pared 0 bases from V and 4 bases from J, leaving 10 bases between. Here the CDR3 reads CATSRDAASYNEQFF. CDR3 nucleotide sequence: TGTGCCACCAGCAGAGATGCGGCTAGTTACAATGAGCAGTTCTTC.

The CDR3 region has the DNA TGTGCCAGCAGTGGGCTCGGGACTGGCTCCTACAATGAGCAGTTCTTC. Translation: CASSGLGTGSYNEQFF. The chain carries TRBV6-6 and TRBJ2-1, with D possibly matching TRBD2 (6 bases). The germline V gene has CDR1 MNHNY and CDR2 SVGAGI (reference sequence). Deletions cut 5 bases from V and 0 bases from J, with 14 bases between. CDR3 size: 16 residues.

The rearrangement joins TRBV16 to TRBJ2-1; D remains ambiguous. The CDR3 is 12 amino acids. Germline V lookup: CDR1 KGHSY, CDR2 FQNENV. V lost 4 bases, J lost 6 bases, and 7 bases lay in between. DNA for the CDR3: TGTGCCAGCAGCCGCGAGCCCAATGAGCAGTTCTTC. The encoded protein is CASSREPNEQFF.

The CDR3 DNA follows: TGTGCCAGCAGCTTAGGCCCAGAAACGAACACCGGGGAGCTGTTTTTT. Amino acids: CASSLGPETNTGELFF. The chain is built from TRBV13 and TRBJ2-2; D is unclear. The CDR3 is made up of 16 amino acids. With 0 bases removed from V and 0 bases from J, the gap between germline ends came to 8 bases. Germline V gene sequence: CDR1 PRHDT, CDR2 FYEKMQ (reference sequence).